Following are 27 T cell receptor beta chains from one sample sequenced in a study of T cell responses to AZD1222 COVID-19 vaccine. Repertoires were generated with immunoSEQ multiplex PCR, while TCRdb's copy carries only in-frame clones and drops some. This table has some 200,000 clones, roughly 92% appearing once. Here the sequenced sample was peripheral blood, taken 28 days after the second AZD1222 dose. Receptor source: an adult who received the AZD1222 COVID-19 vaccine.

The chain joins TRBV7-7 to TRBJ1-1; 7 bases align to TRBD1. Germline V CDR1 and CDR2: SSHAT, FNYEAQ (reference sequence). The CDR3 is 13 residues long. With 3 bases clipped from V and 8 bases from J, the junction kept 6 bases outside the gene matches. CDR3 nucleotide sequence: TGTGCCAGCAGCTTGGATACAGGGGCAGAAGCTTTCTTT. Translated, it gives CASSLDTGAEAFF.

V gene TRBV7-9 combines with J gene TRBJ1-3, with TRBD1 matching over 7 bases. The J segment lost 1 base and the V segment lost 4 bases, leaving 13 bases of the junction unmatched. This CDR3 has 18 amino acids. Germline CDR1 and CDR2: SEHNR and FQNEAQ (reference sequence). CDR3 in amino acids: CASSSQTGTDFSGNTIYF. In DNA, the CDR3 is TGTGCCAGCAGCTCGCAGACTGGGACAGATTTTTCTGGAAACACCATATATTTT.

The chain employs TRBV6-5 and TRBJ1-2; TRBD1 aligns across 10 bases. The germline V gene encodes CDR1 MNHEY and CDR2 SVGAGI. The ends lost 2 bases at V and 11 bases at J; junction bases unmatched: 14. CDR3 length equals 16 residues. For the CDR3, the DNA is TGTGCCAGCAGTTACCTGACAGGGGGCGGGGTTCTGAGGTACACCTTC. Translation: CASSYLTGGGVLRYTF.

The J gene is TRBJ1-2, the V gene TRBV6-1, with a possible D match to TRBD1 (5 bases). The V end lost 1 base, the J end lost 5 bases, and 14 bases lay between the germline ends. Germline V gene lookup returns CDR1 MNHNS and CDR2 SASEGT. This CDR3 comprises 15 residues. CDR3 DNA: TGTGCCAGCAGTGAAGGTGGAAGCAGGGTATATGGCTACACCTTC. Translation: CASSEGGSRVYGYTF.

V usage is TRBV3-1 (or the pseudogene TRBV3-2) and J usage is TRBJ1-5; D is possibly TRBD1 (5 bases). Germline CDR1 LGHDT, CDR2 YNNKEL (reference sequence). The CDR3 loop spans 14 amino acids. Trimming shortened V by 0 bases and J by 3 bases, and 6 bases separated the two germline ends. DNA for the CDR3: TGTGCCAGCAGCCAAGAGGGGGTCAATCAGCCCCAGCATTTT. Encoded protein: CASSQEGVNQPQHF.

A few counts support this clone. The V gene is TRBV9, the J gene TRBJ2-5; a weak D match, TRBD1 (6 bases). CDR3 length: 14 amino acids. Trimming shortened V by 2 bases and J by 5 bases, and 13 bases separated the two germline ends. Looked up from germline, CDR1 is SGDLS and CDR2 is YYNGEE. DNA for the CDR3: TGTGCCAGCAGCGTCACAGGGCGAGGGGAGACCCAGTACTTC. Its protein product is CASSVTGRGETQYF.

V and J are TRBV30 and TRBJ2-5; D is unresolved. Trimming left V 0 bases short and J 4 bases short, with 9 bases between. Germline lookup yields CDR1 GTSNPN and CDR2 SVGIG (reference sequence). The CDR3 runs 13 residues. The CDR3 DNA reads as TGTGCCTGGAGTGTACGGAGTCGAGAGACCCAGTACTTC. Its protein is CAWSVRSRETQYF.

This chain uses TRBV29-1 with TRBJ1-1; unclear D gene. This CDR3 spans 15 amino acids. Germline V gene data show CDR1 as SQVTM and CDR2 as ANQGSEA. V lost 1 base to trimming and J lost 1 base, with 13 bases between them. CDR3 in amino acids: CSVEGVPLSNTEAFF. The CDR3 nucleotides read TGCAGCGTTGAAGGGGTTCCACTTTCGAACACTGAAGCTTTCTTT.

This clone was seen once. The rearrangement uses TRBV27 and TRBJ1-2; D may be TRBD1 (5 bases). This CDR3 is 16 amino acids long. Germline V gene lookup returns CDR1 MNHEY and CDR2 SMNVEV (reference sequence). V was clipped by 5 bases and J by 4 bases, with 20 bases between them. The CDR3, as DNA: TGTGCCAGCAGTCCCGCCGATACAGGAGCGACCTATGGCTACACCTTC. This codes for CASSPADTGATYGYTF.

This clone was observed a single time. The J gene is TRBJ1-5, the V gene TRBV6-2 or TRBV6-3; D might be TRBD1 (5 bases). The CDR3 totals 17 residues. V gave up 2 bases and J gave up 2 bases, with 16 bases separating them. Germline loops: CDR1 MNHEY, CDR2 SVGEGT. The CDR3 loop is CASSYGATAQGNQPQHF. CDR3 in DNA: TGTGCCAGCAGTTACGGGGCGACAGCGCAGGGCAATCAGCCCCAGCATTTT.

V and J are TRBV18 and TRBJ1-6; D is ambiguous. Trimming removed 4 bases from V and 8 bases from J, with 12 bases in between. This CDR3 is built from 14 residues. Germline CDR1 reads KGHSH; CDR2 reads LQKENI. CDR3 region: CASSQRQADSPLHF. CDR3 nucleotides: TGTGCCAGCTCACAGCGGCAGGCGGATTCACCCCTCCACTTT.

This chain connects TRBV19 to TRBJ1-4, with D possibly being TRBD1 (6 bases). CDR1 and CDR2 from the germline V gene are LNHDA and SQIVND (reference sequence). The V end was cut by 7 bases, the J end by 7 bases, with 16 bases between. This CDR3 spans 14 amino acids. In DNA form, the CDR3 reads TGTGCCAGTACCCGCGGGGGGCAGAGTGAAAAACTGTTTTTT. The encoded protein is CASTRGGQSEKLFF. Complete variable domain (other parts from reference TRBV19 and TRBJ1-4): DGGITQSPKYLFRKEGQNVTLSCEQNLNHDAMYWYRQDPGQGLRLIYYSQIVNDFQKGDIAEGYSVSREKKESFPLTVTSAQKNPTAFYLCASTRGGQSEKLFFGSGTQLSVL.

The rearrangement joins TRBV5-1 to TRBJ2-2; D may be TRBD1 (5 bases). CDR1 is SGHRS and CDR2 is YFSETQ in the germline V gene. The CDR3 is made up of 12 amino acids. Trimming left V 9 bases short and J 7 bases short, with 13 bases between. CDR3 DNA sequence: TGCGCCATCGATAAGGGGAACGGGGAGCTGTTTTTT. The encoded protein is CAIDKGNGELFF.

DNA of the CDR3: TGTGCCACCTTATCCGGGGCCGGGGAGCTGTTTTTT. Amino acids: CATLSGAGELFF. The chain employs TRBV24-1 and TRBJ2-2; D possibly corresponds to TRBD2 (5 bases). The germline V and J ends were trimmed by 9 bases and 6 bases, with 10 bases remaining between them. Per the germline V gene, CDR1 is KGHDR and CDR2 is SFDVKD. The CDR3 covers 12 residues.

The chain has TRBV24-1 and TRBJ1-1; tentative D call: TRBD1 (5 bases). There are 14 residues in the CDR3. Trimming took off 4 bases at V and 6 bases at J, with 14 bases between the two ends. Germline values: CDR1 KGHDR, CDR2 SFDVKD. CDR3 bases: TGTGCCACCAGTGAGCCGGGGAGGGACTCTGAAGCTTTCTTT. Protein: CATSEPGRDSEAFF.

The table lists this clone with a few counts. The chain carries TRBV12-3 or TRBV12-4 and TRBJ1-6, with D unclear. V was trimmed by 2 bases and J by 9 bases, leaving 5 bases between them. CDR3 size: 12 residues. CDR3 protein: CASSLRVSPLHF. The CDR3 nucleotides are TGTGCCAGCAGTTTAAGGGTTTCACCCCTCCACTTT.

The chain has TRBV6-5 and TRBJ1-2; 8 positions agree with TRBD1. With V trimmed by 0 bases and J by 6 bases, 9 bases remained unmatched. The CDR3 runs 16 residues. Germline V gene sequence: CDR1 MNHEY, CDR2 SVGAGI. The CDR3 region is CASSYSIVVTGDGYTF. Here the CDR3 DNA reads TGTGCCAGCAGTTACTCGATTGTCGTGACAGGGGATGGCTACACCTTC.

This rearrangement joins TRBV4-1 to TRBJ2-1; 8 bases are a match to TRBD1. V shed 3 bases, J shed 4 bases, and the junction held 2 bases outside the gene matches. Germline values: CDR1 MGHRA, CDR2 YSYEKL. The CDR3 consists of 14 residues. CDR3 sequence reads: CASSQGQEYNEQFF. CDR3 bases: TGCGCCAGCAGCCAGGGACAGGAGTACAATGAGCAGTTCTTC.

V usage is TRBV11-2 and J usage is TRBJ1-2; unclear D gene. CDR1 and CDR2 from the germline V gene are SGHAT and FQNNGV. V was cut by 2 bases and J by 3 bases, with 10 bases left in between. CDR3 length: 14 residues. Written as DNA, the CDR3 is TGTGCCAGCAGCTTATGGGATTCGGACTATGGCTACACCTTC. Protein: CASSLWDSDYGYTF.

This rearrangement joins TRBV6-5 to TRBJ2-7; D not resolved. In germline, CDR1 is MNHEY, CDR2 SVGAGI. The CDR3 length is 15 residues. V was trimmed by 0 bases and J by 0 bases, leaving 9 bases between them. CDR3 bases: TGTGCCAGCAGTTACTCCGGCAGACCCTCCTACGAGCAGTACTTC. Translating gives CASSYSGRPSYEQYF.

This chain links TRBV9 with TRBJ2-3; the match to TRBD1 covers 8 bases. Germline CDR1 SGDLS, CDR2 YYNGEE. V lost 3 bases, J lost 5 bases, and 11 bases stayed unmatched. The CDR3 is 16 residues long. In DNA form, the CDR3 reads TGTGCCAGCAGCGGGAGGTTGGACAGGGTCAGAGATACGCAGTATTTT. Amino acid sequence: CASSGRLDRVRDTQYF.

The CDR3 region has the DNA TGTGCCAGCTCACCACCATCGGGGGGGGCAGGTGGTATTAAGCAGTTCTTC. Its protein is CASSPPSGGAGGIKQFF. V is TRBV18 and J is TRBJ2-1; TRBD2 matches at 8 bases. This CDR3 is 17 amino acids long. From germline, CDR1 is KGHSH and CDR2 LQKENI. The ends lost 0 bases at V and 11 bases at J; junction bases unmatched: 15.

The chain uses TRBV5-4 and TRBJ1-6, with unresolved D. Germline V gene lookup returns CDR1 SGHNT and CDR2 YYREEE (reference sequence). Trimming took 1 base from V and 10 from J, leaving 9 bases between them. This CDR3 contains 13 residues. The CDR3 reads CASSLSGRSPLHF. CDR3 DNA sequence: TGTGCCAGCAGCTTGTCTGGGCGCTCACCCCTCCACTTT.

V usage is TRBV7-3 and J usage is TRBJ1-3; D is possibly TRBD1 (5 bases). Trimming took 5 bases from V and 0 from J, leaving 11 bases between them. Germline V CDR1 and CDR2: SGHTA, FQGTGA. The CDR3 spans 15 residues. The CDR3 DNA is TGTGCCAGCAGCGCCCAGGGCGTCTCTGGAAACACCATATATTTT. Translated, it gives CASSAQGVSGNTIYF.

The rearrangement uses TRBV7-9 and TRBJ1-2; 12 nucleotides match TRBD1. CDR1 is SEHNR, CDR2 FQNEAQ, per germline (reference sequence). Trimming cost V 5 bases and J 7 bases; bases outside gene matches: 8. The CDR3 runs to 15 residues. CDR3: CASSQGRDRGPGYTF. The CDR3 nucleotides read TGTGCCAGCAGCCAAGGCAGGGACAGGGGGCCTGGCTACACCTTC.

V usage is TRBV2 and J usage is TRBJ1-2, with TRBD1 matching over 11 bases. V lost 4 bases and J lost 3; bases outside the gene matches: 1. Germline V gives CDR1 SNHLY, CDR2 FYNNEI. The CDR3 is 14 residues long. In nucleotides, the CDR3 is TGTGCCAGCAGTGGGACAGGGGGCTACTATGGCTACACCTTC. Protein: CASSGTGGYYGYTF.

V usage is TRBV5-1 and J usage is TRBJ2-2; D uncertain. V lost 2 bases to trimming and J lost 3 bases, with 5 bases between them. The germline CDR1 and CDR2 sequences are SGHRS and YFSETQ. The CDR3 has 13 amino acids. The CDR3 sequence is CASSFEYTGELFF. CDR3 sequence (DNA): TGCGCCAGCAGCTTCGAGTACACCGGGGAGCTGTTTTTT.